This T cell receptor beta chain was documented in a study of CXCR3-negative and CXCR3-positive naive CD8 T cells. Overall study results and limits: Relative to memory CD8+ cells, whose diversity was much lower, both naive subsets had comparably high diversity. For CXCR3-positive naive cells, TRB CDR3s were more hydrophobic than those of CXCR3-negative naive cells. Naive subsets had comparable surface CD5; TCR strength was inferred from TRB CDR3 properties.

cDNA libraries for TRB were generated by 5' RACE incorporating UMI labels. TCRdb reprocessed the 5' RACE reads and keeps a single row for each CDR3 protein, giving no DNA. The sample table includes about 150,000 distinct CDR3 sequences. Per the germline V gene, CDR1 is SQVTM and CDR2 is ANQGSEA. This CDR3 is built from 14 residues. Among CD8+ T cells, naive ones were CD45RO-CCR7+CD27+CD95-. Concerning this clonotype itself: What it recognizes is unknown.

The sequenced sample was naive CXCR3+ CD8+ T cells from blood. The sample's subset: CD45RO-CCR7+CD27+CD95- naive CD8+ T cells expressing CXCR3 (TNR3+). This chain links TRBV29-1 with TRBJ1-1. This TCR was sampled from a human donor in good health. Some clones in this sample may be carry-over from other donors' samples. The CDR3 sequence is CSVPARGGLTEAFF.